This T cell receptor (beta chain) is from a study of Ad26.COV2.S vaccination and SARS-CoV-2 variants. Study-level findings and limits: After vaccination, reports described spike-specific CD8+ and CD4+ T cell responses as showing substantial breadth. Placebo recipients had lower spike-specific TCR breadth than vaccine recipients. Responses of T cells in total may have been underestimated by the TCR breadth and depth analyses. Comparable non-spike TCR breadth was observed in vaccine and placebo recipients.

Concerning this clone itself: Its cognate antigen is unknown.

Assay used: immunoSEQ multiplex PCR; TCRdb lists only in-frame clones, some missing. The table has 150,000 to 200,000 clones, about 83% seen once; the top ten hold approximately 6%. V was shortened by 6 bases and J by 7 bases, with 19 bases between the two germline ends. Per the germline V gene, CDR1 is KGHSH and CDR2 is LQKENI. There are 15 residues in the CDR3. The material sequenced was peripheral blood, taken after recovery from COVID-19. This chain links TRBV18 with TRBJ1-5; D perhaps matches TRBD1 (5 bases). The sequence derives from a human donor who had recovered from COVID-19. The CDR3 DNA follows: TGTGCCAGCTCTTGGGACGGAGGACCCCAGCAGCCCCAGCATTTT. Encoded protein: CASSWDGGPQQPQHF. Full variable domain (rest looked up from reference TRBV18 and TRBJ1-5): NAGVMQNPRHLVRRRGQEARLRCSPMKGHSHVYWYRQLPEEGLKFMVYLQKENIIDESGMPKERFSAEFPKEGPSILRIQQVVRGDSAAYFCASSWDGGPQQPQHFGDGTRLSIL.